What follows is one TCR beta chain and its context. The antigen is undetermined. This sample was taken from a study of T cell responses to AZD1222 COVID-19 vaccine. Assay used: immunoSEQ multiplex PCR; TCRdb lists only in-frame clones, some missing. The data hold some 96,000 clones, with 88% observed a single time. Study-wide points: Clonal diversity was possibly underestimated; the donors were predominantly white British and more often female.

This clonotype originated in an adult in good health. Sequenced material: peripheral blood, taken on day 0 of AZD1222 vaccination.

The CDR3 region has the DNA TGTGCCAGCAGCGTAGAAGGAAGGGGACAGGGTCTAAGTTTTGACGAAAAACTGTTTTTT. It codes for CASSVEGRGQGLSFDEKLFF. The chain joins TRBV9 to TRBJ1-4; 9 nucleotides line up with TRBD1. After removal of 0 bases from V and 8 bases from J, the junction contained 20 bases not matched to a gene. The CDR3 consists of 20 residues. CDR1 SGDLS and CDR2 YYNGEE come from the germline V gene.